This TCR beta chain stems from a study of cytomegalovirus exposure and HLA in healthy donors. PCR primers comprised 60 Vbeta and 13 Jbeta primers. The data were produced by immunoSEQ multiplex PCR, yet TCRdb's version contains in-frame clones alone and is incomplete. In the table there are roughly 100,000 clones, more than 60% of which are singletons. V lost 5 bases to trimming and J lost 4 bases; unmatched junction nucleotides: 7. Germline V gives CDR1 SGHTA, CDR2 FQGNSA. The CDR3 covers 15 residues. Sample: PBMCs. V usage is TRBV7-2 and J usage is TRBJ2-5; 10 nucleotides agree with TRBD2. The sequence came from a man in his forties in good health and CMV-seronegative. The CDR3 coding sequence is TGTGCCAGCAGCCTCCAGCGGGGGGGCGGAGAGACCCAGTACTTC. This gives the protein CASSLQRGGGETQYF.